A single sample is the source of the 24 T cell receptor beta chains below, sequenced in a study of identical twins. TCRdb called the 5' RACE reads again in MiXCR, with one record for every CDR3 protein. Of approximately 490,000 distinct CDR3 sequences listed, 20% to 25% are singletons. The sample was also linked to a second study, of yellow fever vaccine responses in identical twins.

The sequencing input was CD4+ T cells sorted from blood. These receptors came from a woman aged 18-30 years in good health.

This clonotype was seen only a few times. This sequence joins TRBV5-1 and TRBJ2-5; TRBD1 matches at 9 bases. CDR1 SGHRS and CDR2 YFSETQ come from the germline V gene. This CDR3 is 15 amino acids long. V shed 0 bases, J shed 3 bases, and the junction held 3 bases outside the gene matches. The CDR3 nucleotides are TGCGCCAGCAGCTTGGACAGGGGGCAAGAAGAGACCCAGTACTTC. Translating gives CASSLDRGQEETQYF.

The rearrangement links TRBV27 to TRBJ2-6; 9 bases line up with TRBD1. Germline V gives CDR1 MNHEY, CDR2 SMNVEV (reference sequence). V gave up 0 bases and J gave up 8 bases; unmatched junction bases: 2. The CDR3 length is 15 residues. This chain's CDR3 is CASSLSGTGTNVLTF. CDR3 in DNA: TGTGCCAGCAGTTTATCGGGGACAGGGACCAACGTCCTGACTTTC.

Only one count was recorded for this clonotype. This sequence joins TRBV20-1 and TRBJ2-1; 14 bases are a match to TRBD2. CDR1 is DFQATT and CDR2 is SNEGSKA in the germline V gene (reference sequence). The ends lost 3 bases at V and 8 bases at J; junction bases unmatched: 6. CDR3 length: 15 residues. Here the CDR3 reads CSASHGTSGSYEQFF. The DNA for the CDR3 is TGCAGTGCTAGCCACGGGACTAGCGGGAGCTATGAGCAGTTCTTC.

This clonotype was picked up a small number of times. This rearrangement joins TRBV18 to TRBJ2-2; 8 nucleotides agree with TRBD2. Germline V gene data show CDR1 as KGHSH and CDR2 as LQKENI. CDR3 size: 14 residues. V trimming: 6 bases; J trimming: 2 bases; junction bases outside the gene matches: 2. The CDR3 DNA reads TGTGCCAGCTCGACTAGCGTCAACACCGGGGAGCTGTTTTTT. Translated: CASSTSVNTGELFF.

This clonotype was found a few times. The chain has TRBV11-1 and TRBJ2-1, with D maybe TRBD1 (6 bases). From germline, CDR1 is SGHAT and CDR2 FQDESV (reference sequence). Trimming left V 1 base short and J 0 bases short, with 16 bases between. CDR3 length: 18 residues. The CDR3 DNA reads as TGTGCCAGCAGCTTAGTTCCCAAGACAGGCTTCTCCTACAATGAGCAGTTCTTC. Its protein is CASSLVPKTGFSYNEQFF.

CDR3 region: CASSQGTSGSLMGTQYF. The CDR3 nucleotides are TGTGCCAGCAGTCAGGGGACTAGCGGGAGCCTAATGGGTACGCAGTATTTT. This chain connects TRBV12-3 or TRBV12-4 to TRBJ2-3; TRBD2 aligns across 14 bases. Trimming cost V 5 bases and J 8 bases; bases outside gene matches: 12. There are 17 residues in the CDR3.

CDR3 sequence: CASSYGNGWGEETQYF. The CDR3 nucleotides read TGTGCCAGCAGTTATGGGAATGGGTGGGGGGAAGAGACCCAGTACTTC. The chain couples TRBV6-5 to TRBJ2-5; a weak D match, TRBD2 (6 bases). CDR3 length: 16 amino acids. From germline, CDR1 is MNHEY and CDR2 SVGAGI. Trimming left V 3 bases short and J 3 bases short, with 17 bases between.

The chain links TRBV20-1 to TRBJ2-5; 14 bases fit TRBD2. The length of the CDR3 is 14 residues. Germline V lookup: CDR1 DFQATT, CDR2 SNEGSKA (reference sequence). Unmatched junction bases numbered 2, after V lost 5 bases and J lost 3 bases. The chain's CDR3 is CSAPGLAGEETQYF. As DNA, the CDR3 is TGCAGTGCTCCGGGACTAGCGGGGGAAGAGACCCAGTACTTC.

As to this clonotype: A much more abundant neighbour one base away suggests this may be a read error. The gene calls are TRBV28 and TRBJ2-2; 7 bases align to TRBD1. CDR3 size: 15 residues. V shed 3 bases, J shed 2 bases, and the junction held 3 bases outside the gene matches. Germline CDR1 reads MDHEN; CDR2 reads SYDVKM. CDR3 bases: TGTGCCAGCAGTTTCGGGGACAGAAACACCGGGGAGCTGTTTTTT. Protein product: CASSFGDRNTGELFF.

The genes are TRBV2 and TRBJ2-3, with D possibly matching TRBD1 (6 bases). Trimming left V 5 bases short and J 2 bases short, with 17 bases between. Germline V gives CDR1 SNHLY, CDR2 FYNNEI. This CDR3 region has 16 residues. The chain's CDR3 is CASSLQGQGITDTQYF. For the CDR3, the DNA is TGTGCCAGCAGTCTCCAGGGGCAGGGGATCACAGATACGCAGTATTTT.

The rearrangement joins TRBV10-3 to TRBJ2-7; 11 bases agree with TRBD1. The CDR3 is made up of 14 amino acids. J lost 7 bases, V lost 8 bases, and 10 bases had no gene match. From germline, CDR1 is ENHRY and CDR2 SYGVKD. In nucleotides, the CDR3 is TGTGCCATCGCACCGGGACAGGGGGTTGATGAGCAGTACTTC. This encodes CAIAPGQGVDEQYF.

This clonotype was observed a few times. The chain joins TRBV6-6 to TRBJ2-2, with D unclear. This CDR3 is built from 13 residues. Trimming pared 0 bases from V and 6 bases from J, leaving 5 bases between. From germline, CDR1 is MNHNY and CDR2 SVGAGI (reference sequence). The CDR3 here is CASSYSRPGELFF. The CDR3 nucleotides read TGTGCCAGCAGTTACTCCAGGCCCGGGGAGCTGTTTTTT.

J is TRBJ2-2 and V is TRBV5-6, with D perhaps TRBD1 (6 bases). CDR3 length: 16 residues. V was pared by 1 base and J by 1 base, with 11 bases between. Germline CDR1 is SGHDT and CDR2 is YYEEEE. The CDR3, as DNA: TGTGCCAGCAGCTTGTACGGACAGAAGAACACCGGGGAGCTGTTTTTT. Translation gives CASSLYGQKNTGELFF. The variable domain in full, with the rest retrieved from reference TRBV5-6 and TRBJ2-2, is DAGVTQSPTHLIKTRGQQVTLRCSPKSGHDTVSWYQQALGQGPQFIFQYYEEEERQRGNFPDRFSGHQFPNYSSELNVNALLLGDSALYLCASSLYGQKNTGELFFGEGSRLTVL.

The table lists this clonotype with a few counts. The chain recombines TRBV5-1 with TRBJ2-4; D gene ambiguous. Between the trimmed V and J ends, which lost 5 bases and 6 bases, there was a span of 12 bases. The germline V gene encodes CDR1 SGHRS and CDR2 YFSETQ. This CDR3 has 13 residues. As DNA, the CDR3 is TGCGCCAGCAGGAAGGAAGGCGGAAACATTCAGTACTTC. Translating gives CASRKEGGNIQYF.

Only a few counts were recorded for this clonotype. CDR3 protein: CSVWTASGYTF. The CDR3 DNA sequence: TGCAGCGTCTGGACAGCTTCTGGCTACACCTTC. The chain has TRBV29-1 and TRBJ1-2, with TRBD1 as a possible D gene (6 bases). Trimming shortened V by 6 bases and J by 7 bases, and 12 bases separated the two germline ends. The CDR3 contains 11 residues. From germline, CDR1 is SQVTM and CDR2 ANQGSEA.

The chain is built from TRBV20-1 and TRBJ2-7; D possibly corresponds to TRBD2 (6 bases). CDR3 size: 12 residues. Germline V CDR1 and CDR2: DFQATT, SNEGSKA (reference sequence). V was clipped by 3 bases and J by 1 base, with 7 bases between them. The CDR3 sequence is CSASSGSYEQYF. The CDR3, as DNA: TGCAGTGCTAGTAGCGGTTCCTACGAGCAGTACTTC.

This sequence joins TRBV6-1 and TRBJ2-1; 7 nucleotides match TRBD2. After removal of 8 bases from V and 2 bases from J, the junction contained 12 bases not matched to a gene. The CDR3 runs to 16 residues. The V gene's germline CDR1 is MNHNS and CDR2 SASEGT. CDR3 DNA sequence: TGTGCCAGCTTCCACTCCCGAGGGACTACCTACAATGAGCAGTTCTTC. It specifies CASFHSRGTTYNEQFF.

The chain combines TRBV12-3 or TRBV12-4 with TRBJ2-2; tentatively, D is TRBD2 (6 bases). CDR3 size: 16 residues. V lost 6 bases and J 7 bases, leaving 21 bases between the germline ends. The CDR3 is CASSLGGRTHVGELFF. In DNA, the CDR3 is TGTGCCAGCAGCTTGGGGGGACGGACGCACGTCGGGGAGCTGTTTTTT.

This sequence joins TRBV28 and TRBJ2-7, with a weak D call TRBD2 (5 bases). The CDR3 runs 16 residues. V lost 5 bases and J lost 3, with 20 bases in between. Germline V gene lookup returns CDR1 MDHEN and CDR2 SYDVKM. CDR3 protein: CASSTQAGPLGYEQYF. CDR3 nucleotides: TGTGCCAGCAGTACTCAGGCGGGCCCCTTGGGCTACGAGCAGTACTTC.

This clonotype showed up many times. The chain recombines TRBV10-3 with TRBJ1-1, with a weak D call TRBD1 (6 bases). Germline CDR1 and CDR2: ENHRY and SYGVKD. This CDR3 is built from 13 residues. Trimming removed 11 bases from V and 1 base from J, with 14 bases in between. CDR3 sequence reads: CASNPDRNTEAFF. For the CDR3, the DNA is TGTGCCTCCAACCCGGACAGGAACACTGAAGCTTTCTTT.

This chain links TRBV10-3 with TRBJ2-3; 7 bases are shared with TRBD2. The germline CDR1 and CDR2 sequences are ENHRY and SYGVKD. V trimming: 5 bases; J trimming: 7 bases; junction bases outside the gene matches: 6. CDR3 size: 13 residues. The DNA for the CDR3 is TGTGCCATCAGTACCAGCGGGATACATACGCAGTATTTT. Translating gives CAISTSGIHTQYF.

V gene TRBV3-1 combines with J gene TRBJ1-1, with D unresolved. This CDR3 is built from 14 residues. CDR1 and CDR2 (germline): LGHDT, YNNKEL (reference sequence). The V gene lost 0 bases and the J gene lost 5 bases, with 10 bases spanning the gap. The DNA for the CDR3 is TGTGCCAGCAGCCAAGACAATGCGGTTACTGAAGCTTTCTTT. Amino acid sequence: CASSQDNAVTEAFF.

There are a few counts of this clonotype. The rearrangement links TRBV12-3 or TRBV12-4 to TRBJ2-5; D is uncertain. The V and J ends lost 4 bases and 4 bases respectively, with 16 bases between them. CDR3 length: 15 amino acids. CDR3 sequence: CASSSHISVGETQYF. For the CDR3, the DNA is TGTGCCAGCAGTTCCCACATCTCGGTTGGAGAGACCCAGTACTTC.

The chain links TRBV25-1 to TRBJ2-1, with D hard to call. The germline V and J ends were trimmed by 1 base and 4 bases, with 8 bases remaining between them. CDR1 is MGHDK and CDR2 is SYGVNS in the germline V gene. The CDR3 runs to 14 residues. CDR3 in DNA: TGTGCCAGCAGTGAATTAAGGGCTTACAATGAGCAGTTCTTC. This codes for CASSELRAYNEQFF.